This is a list of T cell receptor beta chains from one sample in a study of Ad26.COV2.S vaccination and SARS-CoV-2 variants. Profiling relied on immunoSEQ multiplex PCR, and the TCRdb table lists in-frame clones only, not all of them. The sample gives some 500,000 clones, about 88% of which show up once; about 2.5% is in the top ten. This specimen was peripheral blood, taken in a trial of Ad26.COV2.S vaccine versus placebo. The receptors stem from a person aged 18-60 years who received the Ad26.COV2.S COVID-19 vaccine or a placebo. CDR3s include the opening cysteine and the closing phenylalanine or tryptophan. Each record gives: CDR3 DNA, CDR3 protein, J gene, V gene, D gene, clone size. A D gene is named only where the DNA matches it firmly. Part of the rows lack a size; the others show once, few, many or a class for expanded clones.

CDR3nt: TGTGCCAGCAGATCGGGAGGTTCACCCCTCCACTTT; CDR3aa: CASRSGGSPLHF; j_gene: TRBJ1-6; v_gene: TRBV7-9; d_gene: .; abundance: .
CDR3nt: TGCGCCAGCAGCCAATTCCAGCGGGGGCCGAATGAGCAGTTCTTC; CDR3aa: CASSQFQRGPNEQFF; j_gene: TRBJ2-1; v_gene: TRBV4-3; d_gene: TRBD2; abundance: .
CDR3nt: TGCGCCAGCAGCTGGTCCGGGACAGCCTACGAGCAGTACTTC; CDR3aa: CASSWSGTAYEQYF; j_gene: TRBJ2-7; v_gene: TRBV5-1; d_gene: TRBD1; abundance: few
CDR3nt: TGCGCCAGCATTCTTCAGAGGGCCTATACGCAGTATTTT; CDR3aa: CASILQRAYTQYF; j_gene: TRBJ2-3; v_gene: TRBV10-1; d_gene: .; abundance: .
CDR3nt: TGTGCCTGGAGTGTAGGTGGGCCTGGGGCCAACGTCCTGACTTTC; CDR3aa: CAWSVGGPGANVLTF; j_gene: TRBJ2-6; v_gene: TRBV30; d_gene: .; abundance: .
CDR3nt: TGTGCTAGTGGTTTGGGCGGGAGGGCCCGGAATGAGCAGTTCTTC; CDR3aa: CASGLGGRARNEQFF; j_gene: TRBJ2-1; v_gene: TRBV12-5; d_gene: TRBD2; abundance: .
CDR3nt: TGCGCCAGCAGCCAAGATCGGGGGTACATGGGCAATGAGCAGTTCTTC; CDR3aa: CASSQDRGYMGNEQFF; j_gene: TRBJ2-1; v_gene: TRBV4-3; d_gene: .; abundance: once
CDR3nt: TGTGCCAGCATACAGCTGGGCAGATATGAGCAGTTCTTC; CDR3aa: CASIQLGRYEQFF; j_gene: TRBJ2-1; v_gene: TRBV6-6; d_gene: .; abundance: once
CDR3nt: TGTGCCAGCAGTTTAGCGCATCCACCCCTCCACTTT; CDR3aa: CASSLAHPPLHF; j_gene: TRBJ1-6; v_gene: TRBV28; d_gene: .; abundance: .
CDR3nt: TGCGCCAGCAGCTTTTCCCCGGGAGACCAAGAGACCCAGTACTTC; CDR3aa: CASSFSPGDQETQYF; j_gene: TRBJ2-5; v_gene: TRBV5-1; d_gene: .; abundance: .
CDR3nt: TGTGCCAGCAGTGAAATGTATAGCAATCAGCCCCAGCATTTT; CDR3aa: CASSEMYSNQPQHF; j_gene: TRBJ1-5; v_gene: TRBV6-1; d_gene: .; abundance: .
CDR3nt: TGTGCCAGCAGCCAAGTGCAACAAGCCAATGAGCAGTTCTTC; CDR3aa: CASSQVQQANEQFF; j_gene: TRBJ2-1; v_gene: TRBV4-2; d_gene: .; abundance: .
CDR3nt: TGTGCCAGTAGTCTCGACGGAGTTAGCAATCAGCCCCAGCATTTT; CDR3aa: CASSLDGVSNQPQHF; j_gene: TRBJ1-5; v_gene: TRBV19; d_gene: .; abundance: .
CDR3nt: TGTGCCAGCAGCTTGCGGACTAGCTTAGCCAATGAGCAGTTCTTC; CDR3aa: CASSLRTSLANEQFF; j_gene: TRBJ2-1; v_gene: TRBV11-3; d_gene: TRBD2; abundance: .
CDR3nt: TGTGCCAGCAGTTTCGGTAGATTGGATCAGCCCCAGCATTTT; CDR3aa: CASSFGRLDQPQHF; j_gene: TRBJ1-5; v_gene: TRBV28; d_gene: .; abundance: few
CDR3nt: TGTGCCAGCAGCTTCGGACCGGGGGGGGCCAAAAACATTCAGTACTTC; CDR3aa: CASSFGPGGAKNIQYF; j_gene: TRBJ2-4; v_gene: TRBV7-2; d_gene: TRBD2; abundance: .
CDR3nt: TGTGCCAGCCGTCAGGGGCGTACTAACTATGGCTACACCTTC; CDR3aa: CASRQGRTNYGYTF; j_gene: TRBJ1-2; v_gene: TRBV18; d_gene: .; abundance: .
CDR3nt: TGTGCCAGCTCACCGACAGCGAACACTGAAGCTTTCTTT; CDR3aa: CASSPTANTEAFF; j_gene: TRBJ1-1; v_gene: TRBV18; d_gene: .; abundance: .
CDR3nt: TGTGCCAGCAGCCCCCTCGGGAACTATGGCTACACCTTC; CDR3aa: CASSPLGNYGYTF; j_gene: TRBJ1-2; v_gene: TRBV7-9; d_gene: .; abundance: .
CDR3nt: TGTGCCAGCAGTTTCCACGACCGGGACAGGGGCAACCAGTACTTC; CDR3aa: CASSFHDRDRGNQYF; j_gene: TRBJ2-5; v_gene: TRBV6-5; d_gene: TRBD1; abundance: .
CDR3nt: TGTGCCAGTAGTACACAGGGGACAGGGGGCACTGAAGCTTTCTTT; CDR3aa: CASSTQGTGGTEAFF; j_gene: TRBJ1-1; v_gene: TRBV19; d_gene: TRBD1; abundance: .
CDR3nt: TGTGCCAGCAGCTTCCCCGCGATGGGGCGAGAGACCCAGTACTTC; CDR3aa: CASSFPAMGRETQYF; j_gene: TRBJ2-5; v_gene: TRBV7-9; d_gene: .; abundance: .
CDR3nt: TGTGCCACCAGCAGAGGGGTGGGACAGCCCCAGCATTTT; CDR3aa: CATSRGVGQPQHF; j_gene: TRBJ1-5; v_gene: TRBV15; d_gene: .; abundance: few
CDR3nt: TGTGCCACAAAGACCCGGGACATCGATGGCTACACCTTC; CDR3aa: CATKTRDIDGYTF; j_gene: TRBJ1-2; v_gene: TRBV5-6; d_gene: .; abundance: .
CDR3nt: TGTGCCAGCAGGGTGGGGAGGAACTATGGCTACACCTTC; CDR3aa: CASRVGRNYGYTF; j_gene: TRBJ1-2; v_gene: TRBV2; d_gene: .; abundance: .
CDR3nt: TGTGCCATCAGGATGGGACCCTCCGTATCACCCCTCCACTTT; CDR3aa: CAIRMGPSVSPLHF; j_gene: TRBJ1-6; v_gene: TRBV10-3; d_gene: .; abundance: few
CDR3nt: TGCAGCGTTGAAGAGGCGGATCAGCCCCAGCATTTT; CDR3aa: CSVEEADQPQHF; j_gene: TRBJ1-5; v_gene: TRBV29-1; d_gene: .; abundance: .
CDR3nt: TGTGCCAGCAGTGAAGGGGGACAGGCCATGACCTACAATGAGCAGTTCTTC; CDR3aa: CASSEGGQAMTYNEQFF; j_gene: TRBJ2-1; v_gene: TRBV25-1; d_gene: TRBD1; abundance: few
CDR3nt: TGTGCCAGCAGCGTAGCTCTCCTTCATCATACGCAGTATTTT; CDR3aa: CASSVALLHHTQYF; j_gene: TRBJ2-3; v_gene: TRBV9; d_gene: .; abundance: .